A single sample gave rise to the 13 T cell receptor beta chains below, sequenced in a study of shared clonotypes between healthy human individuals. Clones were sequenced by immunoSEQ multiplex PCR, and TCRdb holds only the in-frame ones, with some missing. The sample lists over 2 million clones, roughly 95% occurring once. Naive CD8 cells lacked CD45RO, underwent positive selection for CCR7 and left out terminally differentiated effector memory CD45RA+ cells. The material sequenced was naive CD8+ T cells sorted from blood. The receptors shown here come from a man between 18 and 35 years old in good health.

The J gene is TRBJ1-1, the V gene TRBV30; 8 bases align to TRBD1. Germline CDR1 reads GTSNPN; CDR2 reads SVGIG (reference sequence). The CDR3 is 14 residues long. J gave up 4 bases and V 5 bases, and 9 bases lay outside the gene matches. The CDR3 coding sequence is TGTGCCTGGGATTCAGGGGGCGTAGGCACTGAAGCTTTCTTT. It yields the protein CAWDSGGVGTEAFF.

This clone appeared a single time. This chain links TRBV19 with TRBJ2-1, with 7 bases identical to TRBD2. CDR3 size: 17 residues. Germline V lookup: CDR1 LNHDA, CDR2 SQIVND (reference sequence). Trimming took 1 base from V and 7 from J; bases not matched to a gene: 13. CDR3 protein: CASSIVGSAGVFNEQFF. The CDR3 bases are TGTGCCAGTAGTATAGTAGGGAGTGCGGGAGTGTTTAATGAGCAGTTCTTC.

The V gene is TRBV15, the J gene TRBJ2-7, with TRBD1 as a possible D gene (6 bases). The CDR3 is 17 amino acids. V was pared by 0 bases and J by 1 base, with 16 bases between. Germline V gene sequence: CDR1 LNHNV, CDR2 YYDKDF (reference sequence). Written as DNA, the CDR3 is TGTGCCACCAGCAGAGACAGGGGCTCCCTCGGGTCCTACGAGCAGTACTTC. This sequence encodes CATSRDRGSLGSYEQYF.

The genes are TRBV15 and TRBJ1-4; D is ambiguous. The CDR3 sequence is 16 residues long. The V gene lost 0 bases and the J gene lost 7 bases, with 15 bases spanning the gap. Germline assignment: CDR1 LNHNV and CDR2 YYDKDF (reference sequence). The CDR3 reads CATSRDWTELPEKLFF. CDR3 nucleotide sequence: TGTGCCACCAGCAGAGATTGGACCGAGCTGCCTGAAAAACTGTTTTTT.

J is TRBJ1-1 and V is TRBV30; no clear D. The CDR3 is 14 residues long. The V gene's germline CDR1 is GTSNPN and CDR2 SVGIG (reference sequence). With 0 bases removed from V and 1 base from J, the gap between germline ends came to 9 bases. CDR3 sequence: CAWSVFAGNTEAFF. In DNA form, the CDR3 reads TGTGCCTGGAGTGTATTCGCCGGGAACACTGAAGCTTTCTTT.

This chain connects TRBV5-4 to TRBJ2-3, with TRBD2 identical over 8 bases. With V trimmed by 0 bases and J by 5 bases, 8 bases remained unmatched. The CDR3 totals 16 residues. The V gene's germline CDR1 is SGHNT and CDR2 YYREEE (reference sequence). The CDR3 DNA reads TGTGCCAGCAGCTTGGGGACGGGAGGGCCTGGAGATACGCAGTATTTT. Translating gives CASSLGTGGPGDTQYF. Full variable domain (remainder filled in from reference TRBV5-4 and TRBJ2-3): ETGVTQSPTHLIKTRGQQVTLRCSSQSGHNTVSWYQQALGQGPQFIFQYYREEENGRGNFPPRFSGLQFPNYSSELNVNALELDDSALYLCASSLGTGGPGDTQYFGPGTRLTVL.

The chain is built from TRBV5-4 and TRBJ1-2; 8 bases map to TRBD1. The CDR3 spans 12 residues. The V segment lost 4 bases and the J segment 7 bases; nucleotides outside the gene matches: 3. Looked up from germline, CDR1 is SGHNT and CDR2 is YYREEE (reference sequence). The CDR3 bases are TGTGCCAGCAGCCCAGGGGGCTCTGGCTACACCTTC. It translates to CASSPGGSGYTF.

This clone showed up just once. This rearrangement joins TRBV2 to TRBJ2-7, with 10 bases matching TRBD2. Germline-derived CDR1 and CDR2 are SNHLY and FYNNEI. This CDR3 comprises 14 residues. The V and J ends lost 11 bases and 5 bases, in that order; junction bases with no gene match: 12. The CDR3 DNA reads TGTGCCGGCGGAGCGGGGGGGGTTTTTAACGAGCAGTACTTC. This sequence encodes CAGGAGGVFNEQYF.

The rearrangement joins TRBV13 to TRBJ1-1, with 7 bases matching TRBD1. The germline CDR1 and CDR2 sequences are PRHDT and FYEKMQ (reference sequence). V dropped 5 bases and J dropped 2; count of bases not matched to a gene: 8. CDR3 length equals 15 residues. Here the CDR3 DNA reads TGTGCCAGCAGCCGGGACAGAAGCATAAACACTGAAGCTTTCTTT. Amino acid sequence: CASSRDRSINTEAFF.

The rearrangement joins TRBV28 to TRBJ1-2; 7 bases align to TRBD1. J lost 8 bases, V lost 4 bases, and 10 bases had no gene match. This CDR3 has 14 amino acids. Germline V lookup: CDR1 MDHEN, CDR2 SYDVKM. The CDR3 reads CASSSTGEGGGYTF. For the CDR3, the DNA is TGTGCCAGCAGTTCTACAGGGGAGGGGGGAGGCTACACCTTC.

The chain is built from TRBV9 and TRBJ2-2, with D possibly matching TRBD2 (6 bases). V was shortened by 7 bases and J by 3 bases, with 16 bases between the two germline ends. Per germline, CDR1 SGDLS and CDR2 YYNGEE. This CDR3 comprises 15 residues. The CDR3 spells CASGIRDWDTGELFF. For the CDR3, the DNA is TGTGCCAGCGGAATCCGGGACTGGGACACCGGGGAGCTGTTTTTT.

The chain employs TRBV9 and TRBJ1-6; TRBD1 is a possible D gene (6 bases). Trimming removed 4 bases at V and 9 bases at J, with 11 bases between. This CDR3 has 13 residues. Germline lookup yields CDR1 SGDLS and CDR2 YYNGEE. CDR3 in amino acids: CASSQGGSSPLHF. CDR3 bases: TGTGCCAGCAGCCAAGGGGGGAGTTCACCCCTCCACTTT.

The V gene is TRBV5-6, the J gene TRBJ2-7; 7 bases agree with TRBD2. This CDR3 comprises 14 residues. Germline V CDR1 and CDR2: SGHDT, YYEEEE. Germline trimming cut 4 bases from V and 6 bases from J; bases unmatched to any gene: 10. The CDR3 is CASSRWGGSSEQYF. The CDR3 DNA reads TGTGCCAGCAGCCGGTGGGGAGGGTCTAGCGAGCAGTACTTC.